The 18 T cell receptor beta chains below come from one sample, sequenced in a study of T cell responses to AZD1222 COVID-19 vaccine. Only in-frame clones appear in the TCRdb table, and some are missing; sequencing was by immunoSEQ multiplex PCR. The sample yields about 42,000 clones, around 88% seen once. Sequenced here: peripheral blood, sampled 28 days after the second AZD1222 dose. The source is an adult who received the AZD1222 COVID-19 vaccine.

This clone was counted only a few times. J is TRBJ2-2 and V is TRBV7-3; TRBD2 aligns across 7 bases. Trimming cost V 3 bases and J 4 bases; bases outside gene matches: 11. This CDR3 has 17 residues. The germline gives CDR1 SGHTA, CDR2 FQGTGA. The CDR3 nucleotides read TGTGCCAGCAGCTTGTGGGCGGGAGCCGAAGTCACCGGGGAGCTGTTTTTT. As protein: CASSLWAGAEVTGELFF.

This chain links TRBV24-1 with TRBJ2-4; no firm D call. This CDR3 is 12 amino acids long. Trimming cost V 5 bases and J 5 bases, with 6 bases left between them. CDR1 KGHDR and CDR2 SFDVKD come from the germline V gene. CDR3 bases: TGTGCCACCAGTGGTCCGGAAAACATTCAGTACTTC. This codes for CATSGPENIQYF.

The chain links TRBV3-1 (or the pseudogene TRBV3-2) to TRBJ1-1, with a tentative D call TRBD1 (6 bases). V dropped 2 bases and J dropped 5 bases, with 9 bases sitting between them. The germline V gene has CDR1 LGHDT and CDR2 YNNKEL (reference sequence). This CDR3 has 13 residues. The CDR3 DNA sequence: TGTGCCAGCAGCCAACAGGGGTTGACTGAAGCTTTCTTT. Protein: CASSQQGLTEAFF.

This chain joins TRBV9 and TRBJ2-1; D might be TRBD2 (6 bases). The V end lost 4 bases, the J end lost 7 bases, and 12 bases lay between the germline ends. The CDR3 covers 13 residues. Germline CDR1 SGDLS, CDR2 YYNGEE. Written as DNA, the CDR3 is TGTGCCAGCAGCACCCGGGAGAGAAATGAGCAGTTCTTC. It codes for CASSTRERNEQFF. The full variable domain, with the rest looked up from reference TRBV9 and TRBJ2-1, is DSGVTQTPKHLITATGQRVTLRCSPRSGDLSVYWYQQSLDQGLQFLIQYYNGEERAKGNILERFSAQQFPDLHSELNLSSLELGDSALYFCASSTRERNEQFFGPGTRLTVL.

The CDR3 spells CASSLVVVADTQYF. The CDR3 DNA is TGCGCCAGCAGCTTGGTGGTAGTCGCAGATACGCAGTATTTT. This chain connects TRBV5-1 to TRBJ2-3; no definite D call. Germline lookup yields CDR1 SGHRS and CDR2 YFSETQ. Trimming took 0 bases from V and 4 from J, leaving 9 bases between them. This CDR3 has 14 residues. Together with reference TRBV5-1 and TRBJ2-3, the CDR3 gives the full variable domain: KAGVTQTPRYLIKTRGQQVTLSCSPISGHRSVSWYQQTPGQGLQFLFEYFSETQRNKGNFPGRFSGRQFSNSRSEMNVSTLELGDSALYLCASSLVVVADTQYFGPGTRLTVL.

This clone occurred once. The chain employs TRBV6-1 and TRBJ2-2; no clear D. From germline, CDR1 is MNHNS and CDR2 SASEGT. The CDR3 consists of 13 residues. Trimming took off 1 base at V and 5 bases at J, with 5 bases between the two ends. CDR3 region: CASSEEGTGELFF. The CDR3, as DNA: TGTGCCAGCAGTGAAGAGGGTACCGGGGAGCTGTTTTTT.

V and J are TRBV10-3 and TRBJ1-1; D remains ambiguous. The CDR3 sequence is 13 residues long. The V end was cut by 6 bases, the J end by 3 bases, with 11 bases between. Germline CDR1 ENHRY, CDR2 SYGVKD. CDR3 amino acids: CAIRSAGDTEAFF. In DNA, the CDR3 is TGTGCCATCAGGTCCGCCGGGGACACTGAAGCTTTCTTT.

DNA of the CDR3: TGTGCCAGCGCCGTGGGGTTGGGCAATCAGCCCCAGCATTTT. Translation gives CASAVGLGNQPQHF. The gene calls are TRBV7-6 and TRBJ1-5; D gene unclear. V lost 8 bases to trimming and J lost 2 bases, with 13 bases between them. The CDR3 totals 14 residues. CDR1 is SGHVS and CDR2 is FNYEAQ in the germline V gene.

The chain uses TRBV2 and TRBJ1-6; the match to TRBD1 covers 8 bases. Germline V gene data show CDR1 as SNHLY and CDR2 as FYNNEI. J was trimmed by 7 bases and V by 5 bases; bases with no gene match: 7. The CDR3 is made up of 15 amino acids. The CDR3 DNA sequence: TGTGCCAGCAGTCCCGACAGGGGAGGCAATTCACCCCTCCACTTT. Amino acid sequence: CASSPDRGGNSPLHF.

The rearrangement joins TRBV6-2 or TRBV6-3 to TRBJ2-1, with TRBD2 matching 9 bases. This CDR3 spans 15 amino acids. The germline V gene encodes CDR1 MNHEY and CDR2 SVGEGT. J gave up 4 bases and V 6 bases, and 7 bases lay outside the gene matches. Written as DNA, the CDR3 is TGTGCCAGCAGCCCTACTAGCGGGTATTACAATGAGCAGTTCTTC. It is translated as CASSPTSGYYNEQFF.

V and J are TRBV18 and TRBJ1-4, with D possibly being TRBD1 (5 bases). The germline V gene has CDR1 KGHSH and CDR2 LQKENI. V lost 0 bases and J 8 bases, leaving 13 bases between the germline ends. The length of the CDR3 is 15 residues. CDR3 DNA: TGTGCCAGCTCACCACCGACCAGGGCGGGGGAAAAACTGTTTTTT. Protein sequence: CASSPPTRAGEKLFF.

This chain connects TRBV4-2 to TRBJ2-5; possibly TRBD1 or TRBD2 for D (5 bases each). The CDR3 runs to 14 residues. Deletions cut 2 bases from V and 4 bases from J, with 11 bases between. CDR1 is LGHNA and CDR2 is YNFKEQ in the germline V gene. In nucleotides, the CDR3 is TGTGCCAGCAGCCAACCGGGACCCGCAGAGACCCAGTACTTC. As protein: CASSQPGPAETQYF.

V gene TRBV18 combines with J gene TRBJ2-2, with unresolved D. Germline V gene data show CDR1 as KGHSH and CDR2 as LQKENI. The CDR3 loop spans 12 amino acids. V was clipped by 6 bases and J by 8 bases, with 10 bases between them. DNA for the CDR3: TGTGCCAGCTCCCCAATGGTGGGGGAGCTGTTTTTT. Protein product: CASSPMVGELFF.

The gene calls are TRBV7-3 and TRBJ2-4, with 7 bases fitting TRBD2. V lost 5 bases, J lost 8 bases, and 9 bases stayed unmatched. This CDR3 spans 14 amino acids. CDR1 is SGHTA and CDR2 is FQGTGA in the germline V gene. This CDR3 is CASSPKGGRDIQYF. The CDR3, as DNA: TGTGCCAGCAGCCCCAAGGGCGGGAGAGACATTCAGTACTTC.

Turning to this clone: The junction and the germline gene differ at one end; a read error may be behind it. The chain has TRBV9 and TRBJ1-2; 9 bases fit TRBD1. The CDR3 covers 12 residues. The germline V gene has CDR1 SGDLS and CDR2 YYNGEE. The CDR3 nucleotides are TGTGCCAGCAGCGCGGACAGGGGCCCTCTCGCCTTC. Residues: CASSADRGPLAF.

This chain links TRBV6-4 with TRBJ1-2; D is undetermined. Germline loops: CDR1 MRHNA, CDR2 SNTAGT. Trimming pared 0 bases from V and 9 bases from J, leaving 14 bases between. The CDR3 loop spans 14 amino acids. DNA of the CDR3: TGTGCCAGCAGTGACTCGCGTGCGCCGGCAAGCTACACCTTC. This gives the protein CASSDSRAPASYTF.

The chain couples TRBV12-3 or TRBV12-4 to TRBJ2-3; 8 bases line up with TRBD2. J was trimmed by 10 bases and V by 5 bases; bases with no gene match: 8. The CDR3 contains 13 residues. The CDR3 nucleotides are TGTGCCAGCAGTCTGGGACTAGAGGTGGCGCAGTATTTT. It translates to CASSLGLEVAQYF.

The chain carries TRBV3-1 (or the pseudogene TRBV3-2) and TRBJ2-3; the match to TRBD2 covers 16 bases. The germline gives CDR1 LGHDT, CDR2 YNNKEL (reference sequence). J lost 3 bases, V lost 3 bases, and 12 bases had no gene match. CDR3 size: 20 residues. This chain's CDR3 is CASSHSWGLAGGLETDTQYF. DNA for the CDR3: TGTGCCAGCAGCCATTCATGGGGACTAGCGGGGGGGCTAGAAACAGATACGCAGTATTTT.